The 25 T cell receptor beta chains reported below all come from one sample, sequenced in a study of blood T cell repertoires in COVID-19. TCRdb's copy holds only in-frame clones and misses some; the assay was immunoSEQ multiplex PCR. The sample has about 180,000 clones, 70% to 90% seen once. The material sequenced was peripheral blood. The receptor set was obtained from a man aged 60-69 years with acute or convalescent COVID-19.

The J gene is TRBJ2-4, the V gene TRBV5-8, with D perhaps matching TRBD1 (5 bases). V lost 0 bases, J lost 6 bases, and 10 bases lay in between. CDR1 and CDR2 (germline): SGHTS, YDEGEE. This CDR3 is 14 amino acids long. CDR3 DNA: TGTGCCAGCAGCTTGGCGCAGGGCATAAACATTCAGTACTTC. Protein product: CASSLAQGINIQYF.

V is TRBV14 and J is TRBJ2-3; D perhaps matches TRBD2 (7 bases). Germline lookup yields CDR1 SGHDN and CDR2 FVKESK. The ends were cut back, 5 bases at V and 0 bases at J, with 18 bases in the middle. The CDR3 has 17 residues. CDR3 amino acids: CASSFRTRQASTDTQYF. In nucleotides, the CDR3 is TGTGCCAGCAGCTTCCGGACTAGACAGGCAAGCACAGATACGCAGTATTTT.

V gene TRBV6-5 combines with J gene TRBJ2-1; 8 nucleotides agree with TRBD2. The CDR3 is 15 amino acids. V was clipped by 7 bases and J by 4 bases; unmatched bases: 9. Germline V lookup: CDR1 MNHEY, CDR2 SVGAGI. Here the CDR3 DNA reads TGTGCCAGCACTCCGGGAGGGTTGGGTTACAATGAGCAGTTCTTC. Its protein product is CASTPGGLGYNEQFF.

This clone appeared once. The chain recombines TRBV7-3 with TRBJ2-3; possibly TRBD2 for D (6 bases). The V gene's germline CDR1 is SGHTA and CDR2 FQGTGA. The CDR3 is 16 amino acids. Trimming cost V 0 bases and J 3 bases, with 13 bases left between them. The CDR3, as DNA: TGTGCCAGCAGCTTAACGGCGGGAAGGCGAACAGATACGCAGTATTTT. It translates to CASSLTAGRRTDTQYF.

V is TRBV4-1 and J is TRBJ1-4; D perhaps matches TRBD1 (6 bases). V was clipped by 1 base and J by 7 bases, with 16 bases between them. There are 16 residues in the CDR3. Germline CDR1 and CDR2: MGHRA and YSYEKL. Written as DNA, the CDR3 is TGCGCCAGCAGCCAAGTGACAGGCGATTTGAGTGAAAAACTGTTTTTT. Translated: CASSQVTGDLSEKLFF.

This clone was detected many times. The chain employs TRBV2 and TRBJ2-2; TRBD2 is a possible D gene (5 bases). V lost 7 bases and J 0 bases, leaving 12 bases between the germline ends. CDR1 and CDR2 (germline): SNHLY, FYNNEI. The CDR3 has 15 amino acids. CDR3 nucleotides: TGTGCCAGCAAGGAGACTACTACGAACACCGGGGAGCTGTTTTTT. This gives the protein CASKETTTNTGELFF.

This clone appeared a few times. J is TRBJ1-2 and V is TRBV5-6, with 10 bases lining up with TRBD1. This CDR3 spans 15 amino acids. From germline, CDR1 is SGHDT and CDR2 YYEEEE. V gave up 5 bases and J gave up 4 bases; unmatched junction bases: 8. The CDR3 coding sequence is TGTGCCAGCAGTCCGGACAGGGGGAAGCCCTATGGCTACACCTTC. This encodes CASSPDRGKPYGYTF.

The V gene is TRBV5-1, the J gene TRBJ2-1; 7 bases fit TRBD2. J was trimmed by 7 bases and V by 3 bases; bases with no gene match: 16. Germline V gives CDR1 SGHRS, CDR2 YFSETQ. This CDR3 spans 17 amino acids. The CDR3 loop is CASSSSVAGVRYNEQFF. The CDR3 region has the DNA TGCGCCAGCAGCTCGTCGGTTGCGGGAGTAAGGTATAATGAGCAGTTCTTC.

The chain couples TRBV7-8 to TRBJ1-2, with no clear D. CDR1 is SGHVS, CDR2 FQNEAQ, per germline. Trimming removed 5 bases at V and 8 bases at J, with 21 bases between. This CDR3 has 15 amino acids. CDR3 sequence reads: CASSPTVGRWGGYTF. DNA for the CDR3: TGTGCCAGCAGCCCGACCGTAGGGAGATGGGGAGGCTACACCTTC.

The chain couples TRBV2 to TRBJ1-4; 7 nucleotides align to TRBD1. CDR1 is SNHLY and CDR2 is FYNNEI in the germline V gene. The CDR3 extends over 14 amino acids. Trimming at V came to 6 bases and at J to 5 bases, leaving 6 bases not matched to a gene. CDR3 region: CASRAGQINEKLFF. CDR3 nucleotides: TGTGCCAGCAGGGCGGGACAGATAAATGAAAAACTGTTTTTT. Complete variable domain (other parts from reference TRBV2 and TRBJ1-4): EPEVTQTPSHQVTQMGQEVILRCVPISNHLYFYWYRQILGQKVEFLVSFYNNEISEKSEIFDDQFSVERPDGSNFTLKIRSTKLEDSAMYFCASRAGQINEKLFFGSGTQLSVL.

This clone was observed a few times. The gene calls are TRBV19 and TRBJ1-5; 9 bases fit TRBD1. Trimming removed 5 bases from V and 6 bases from J; junction bases left unmatched: 8. Germline loops: CDR1 LNHDA, CDR2 SQIVND (reference sequence). This CDR3 comprises 15 residues. CDR3 nucleotide sequence: TGTGCCAGTAGTGCATCCGGGACAGGGCTTCAGCCCCAGCATTTT. Encoded protein: CASSASGTGLQPQHF.

The chain combines TRBV18 with TRBJ1-2; the D is unclear. V shed 1 base and J shed 7 bases, with 16 bases lying between them. The CDR3 extends over 15 amino acids. Per germline, CDR1 KGHSH and CDR2 LQKENI. The CDR3 nucleotides read TGTGCCAGCTCACCACAGACCCAGTCGGACTCTGGCTACACCTTC. Translating it yields CASSPQTQSDSGYTF.

The V call is TRBV3-1 (or the pseudogene TRBV3-2), the J call TRBJ2-1, with D perhaps TRBD2 (7 bases). The ends were cut back, 2 bases at V and 5 bases at J, with 19 bases in the middle. The CDR3 is 17 residues long. CDR1 LGHDT and CDR2 YNNKEL come from the germline V gene (reference sequence). CDR3 sequence (DNA): TGTGCCAGCAGCCAATGGGGGGGGCTAGCGGCGAACAATGAGCAGTTCTTC. Translated: CASSQWGGLAANNEQFF.

This clone has a handful of counts. The rearrangement links TRBV7-3 to TRBJ2-7; 11 bases fit TRBD2. CDR1 and CDR2 (germline): SGHTA, FQGTGA. The CDR3 extends over 15 amino acids. Trimming removed 5 bases from V and 8 bases from J; junction bases left unmatched: 11. In DNA, the CDR3 is TGTGCCAGCAGCCCAGGTGGGACTAGCGGATCTAAGCAGTACTTC. This translates into CASSPGGTSGSKQYF.

V and J are TRBV30 and TRBJ1-1, with a weak D call TRBD1 (5 bases). The germline V gene has CDR1 GTSNPN and CDR2 SVGIG (reference sequence). The CDR3 sequence is 14 residues long. Trimming removed 2 bases from V and 4 bases from J, with 14 bases in between. CDR3 bases: TGTGCCTGGAGTCGGTACCAGGGCAGCACTGAAGCTTTCTTT. It specifies CAWSRYQGSTEAFF.

V usage is TRBV6-4 and J usage is TRBJ2-2, with 9 bases matching TRBD1. V lost 7 bases to trimming and J lost 6 bases; unmatched junction nucleotides: 12. Germline V gives CDR1 MRHNA, CDR2 SNTAGT. CDR3 length: 16 amino acids. The CDR3 coding sequence is TGTGCCAGCACCCCAGATGGGGGACAGGGACCCGGGGAGCTGTTTTTT. It translates to CASTPDGGQGPGELFF.

The rearrangement joins TRBV7-2 to TRBJ2-1; TRBD2 aligns across 10 bases. Trimming at V came to 0 bases and at J to 5 bases, leaving 4 bases not matched to a gene. The V gene's germline CDR1 is SGHTA and CDR2 FQGNSA. This CDR3 comprises 16 residues. CDR3 protein: CASSLAGTSAHNEQFF. DNA of the CDR3: TGTGCCAGCAGCTTAGCGGGGACTAGCGCCCACAATGAGCAGTTCTTC.

CDR3: CASSVLTSGSGNEQFF. Here the CDR3 DNA reads TGTGCCAGCAGTGTGCTGACTAGCGGGAGCGGAAATGAGCAGTTCTTC. The J gene is TRBJ2-1, the V gene TRBV2; 12 positions agree with TRBD2. The CDR3 spans 16 residues. V lost 4 bases to trimming and J lost 7 bases; unmatched junction nucleotides: 8. Germline CDR1 reads SNHLY; CDR2 reads FYNNEI.

The rearrangement uses TRBV14 and TRBJ1-3; D possibly corresponds to TRBD1 (5 bases). The V end was cut by 0 bases, the J end by 4 bases, with 13 bases between. The CDR3 has 16 residues. In germline, CDR1 is SGHDN, CDR2 FVKESK. As DNA, the CDR3 is TGTGCCAGCAGCCAAGATAATCGCAGGGCGGGAAACACCATATATTTT. Translated, it gives CASSQDNRRAGNTIYF.

The CDR3 sequence is CASSPPDRGRGTGELFF. The CDR3 DNA reads as TGTGCCAGCTCACCACCCGACAGGGGACGAGGCACCGGGGAGCTGTTTTTT. This chain links TRBV18 with TRBJ2-2; 8 bases fit TRBD1. V trimming: 0 bases; J trimming: 4 bases; junction bases outside the gene matches: 7. CDR1 and CDR2 from the germline V gene are KGHSH and LQKENI. This CDR3 comprises 17 residues.

The CDR3 region is CSVGFVVRQSGNEQFF. CDR3 coding DNA: TGCAGCGTTGGGTTTGTGGTTCGCCAGTCTGGCAATGAGCAGTTCTTC. The rearrangement uses TRBV29-1 and TRBJ2-1; D not resolved. CDR1 is SQVTM and CDR2 is ANQGSEA in the germline V gene. The CDR3 covers 16 residues. The V end lost 4 bases, the J end lost 6 bases, and 22 bases lay between the germline ends.

This chain uses TRBV23-1 with TRBJ1-2; 11 bases match TRBD1. TRBV23-1 is an ORF; its function is uncertain. The CDR3 runs 16 residues. J was trimmed by 7 bases and V by 4 bases; bases with no gene match: 11. For the CDR3, the DNA is TGCGCCAGCAGTCCCCGCACGGACAGGGGGCCGGGTGGCTACACCTTC. Amino acids: CASSPRTDRGPGGYTF.

The CDR3 here is CATSGGTSGLYSGANVLTF. The CDR3 DNA follows: TGTGCCACCAGCGGCGGGACTAGCGGTTTATACTCTGGGGCCAACGTCCTGACTTTC. This chain uses TRBV15 with TRBJ2-6; 11 bases map to TRBD2. The germline gives CDR1 LNHNV, CDR2 YYDKDF (reference sequence). V was pared by 5 bases and J by 0 bases, with 9 bases of the junction left unmatched. The CDR3 has 19 residues.

This chain uses TRBV19 with TRBJ1-3; D remains ambiguous. CDR1 is LNHDA, CDR2 SQIVND, per germline (reference sequence). V was trimmed by 5 bases and J by 0 bases, leaving 8 bases between them. CDR3 length equals 14 residues. CDR3 sequence (DNA): TGTGCCAGTAGTCGGCGGGACTCTGGAAACACCATATATTTT. Protein: CASSRRDSGNTIYF.

This clone has more than one count but fewer than ten. J is TRBJ1-1 and V is TRBV19; D gene uncertain. With 5 bases removed from V and 6 bases from J, the gap between germline ends came to 13 bases. Germline V gives CDR1 LNHDA, CDR2 SQIVND (reference sequence). The CDR3 loop spans 13 amino acids. This CDR3 reads CASSLRGGPEAFF. In DNA form, the CDR3 reads TGTGCCAGTAGTCTCCGGGGTGGCCCTGAAGCTTTCTTT.